These 5 T cell receptor beta chains were sequenced from one sample in a study of STAT5B mutations in CD4+ large granular lymphocyte leukemia. TCRdb's table, derived via immunoSEQ multiplex PCR, lists solely in-frame clones and lacks some. The sample records fewer than 25,000 clones, about 80% being singletons. The sample consisted of CD4+ T cells from blood buffy coats. Every receptor here comes from a human donor in good health.

This clone was found a few times. V and J are TRBV6-6 and TRBJ1-2; D gene unclear. The length of the CDR3 is 11 residues. The germline V and J ends were trimmed by 6 bases and 7 bases, with 9 bases remaining between them. The germline V gene encodes CDR1 MNHNY and CDR2 SVGAGI (reference sequence). Here the CDR3 reads CASSEMGGYTF. The CDR3 DNA reads TGTGCCAGCAGCGAAATGGGTGGCTACACCTTC.

The chain has TRBV4-3 and TRBJ2-3; D remains unclear. Germline V gene sequence: CDR1 LGHNA, CDR2 YSLEER. V was shortened by 1 base and J by 4 bases, with 3 bases between the two germline ends. This CDR3 is 12 amino acids long. CDR3 sequence (DNA): TGCGCCAGCAGCCAAGGCCCAGATACGCAGTATTTT. Residues: CASSQGPDTQYF.

The V gene is TRBV10-1, the J gene TRBJ2-7, with 7 bases identical to TRBD2. The CDR3 totals 15 residues. Germline values: CDR1 WNHNN, CDR2 SYGVQD (reference sequence). The V gene end was trimmed by 4 bases and the J gene end by 5 bases; junction bases not matched to a gene: 11. In DNA, the CDR3 is TGCGCCAGCAGTGCTCTAGCGGTACCGGGCCACGAGCAGTACTTC. Protein: CASSALAVPGHEQYF.

V and J are TRBV27 and TRBJ1-6, with 9 bases identical to TRBD1. Unmatched junction bases numbered 5, after V lost 3 bases and J lost 5 bases. Germline CDR1 and CDR2: MNHEY and SMNVEV (reference sequence). The CDR3 extends over 16 amino acids. CDR3 region: CASSFKGQGNNSPLHF. In DNA form, the CDR3 reads TGTGCCAGCAGTTTTAAAGGACAGGGGAATAATTCACCCCTCCACTTT.

The chain uses TRBV11-2 and TRBJ2-5; D gene unclear. CDR1 is SGHAT and CDR2 is FQNNGV in the germline V gene. This CDR3 spans 13 amino acids. V lost 0 bases and J lost 5, with 7 bases in between. The CDR3 region has the DNA TGTGCCAGCAGCTTAGAGGGGAAGGAGACCCAGTACTTC. This encodes CASSLEGKETQYF.